This TCR beta chain was documented in a study of CD8 T cells in ankylosing spondylitis. This clonotype was seen at least ten times. Its antigen is not identified. MiXCR, run by TCRdb on the 5' RACE reads, gives a single entry per CDR3 protein. The profile shows 500,000 to 650,000 distinct CDR3 sequences, roughly 5.3% of them singletons. Findings and caveats of the study: Disease-linked clones reportedly showed significant enrichment in matched ankylosing spondylitis synovial fluid. Blood from ankylosing spondylitis patients appeared to carry a characteristic roughly 8-variant TCR beta motif.

The germline CDR1 and CDR2 sequences are MDHEN and SYDVKM. The V end lost 6 bases, the J end lost 1 base, and 13 bases lay between the germline ends. This CDR3 region has 15 residues. The chain links TRBV28 to TRBJ2-4; D gene ambiguous. Sequencing used blood, either unsorted or a sorted T cell fraction (not recorded which). The source of this sequence is a male donor with ankylosing spondylitis. Here the CDR3 DNA reads TGTGCCAGCAGACCAGGCCGGGTGGCCAAAAACATTCAGTACTTC. Translation: CASRPGRVAKNIQYF.